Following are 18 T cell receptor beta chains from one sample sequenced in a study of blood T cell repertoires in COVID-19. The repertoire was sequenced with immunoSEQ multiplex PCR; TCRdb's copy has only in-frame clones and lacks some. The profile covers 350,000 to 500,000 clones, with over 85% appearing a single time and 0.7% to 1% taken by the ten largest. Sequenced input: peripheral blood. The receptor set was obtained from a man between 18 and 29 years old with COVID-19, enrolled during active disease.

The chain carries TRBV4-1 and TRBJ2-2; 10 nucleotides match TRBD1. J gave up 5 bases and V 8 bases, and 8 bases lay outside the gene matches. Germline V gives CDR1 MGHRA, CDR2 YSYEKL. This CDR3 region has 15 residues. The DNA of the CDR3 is TGCGCCAGCCGACGGACAGGGGGAACAACCGGGGAGCTGTTTTTT. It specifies CASRRTGGTTGELFF.

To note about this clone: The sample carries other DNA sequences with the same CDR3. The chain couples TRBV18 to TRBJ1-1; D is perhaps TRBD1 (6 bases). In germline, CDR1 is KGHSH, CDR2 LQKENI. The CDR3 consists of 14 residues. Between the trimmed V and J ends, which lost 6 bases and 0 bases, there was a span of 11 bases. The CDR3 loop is CASSPDRLNTEAFF. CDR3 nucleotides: TGTGCCAGCTCCCCTGACAGGCTGAACACTGAAGCTTTCTTT. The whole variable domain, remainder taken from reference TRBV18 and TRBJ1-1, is NAGVMQNPRHLVRRRGQEARLRCSPMKGHSHVYWYRQLPEEGLKFMVYLQKENIIDESGMPKERFSAEFPKEGPSILRIQQVVRGDSAAYFCASSPDRLNTEAFFGQGTRLTVV.

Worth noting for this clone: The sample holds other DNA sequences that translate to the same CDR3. The CDR3 bases are TGTGCCAGCAGTGAACGAGAATACGAGCAGTACTTC. As protein: CASSEREYEQYF. The rearrangement links TRBV2 to TRBJ2-7; D is uncertain. The germline V and J ends were trimmed by 2 bases and 4 bases, with 6 bases remaining between them. CDR3 length: 12 residues. CDR1 is SNHLY, CDR2 FYNNEI, per germline.

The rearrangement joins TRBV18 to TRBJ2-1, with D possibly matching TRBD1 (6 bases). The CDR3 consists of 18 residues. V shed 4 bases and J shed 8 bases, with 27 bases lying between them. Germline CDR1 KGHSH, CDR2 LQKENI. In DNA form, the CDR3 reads TGTGCCAGCTCACGGGCTCCCGGGACATATACTAGTTCCGATGAGCAGTTCTTC. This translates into CASSRAPGTYTSSDEQFF.

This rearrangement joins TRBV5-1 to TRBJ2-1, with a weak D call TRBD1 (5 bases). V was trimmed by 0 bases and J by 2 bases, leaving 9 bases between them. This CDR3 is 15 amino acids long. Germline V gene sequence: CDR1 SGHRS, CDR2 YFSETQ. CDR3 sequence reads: CASSLVQGTYNEQFF. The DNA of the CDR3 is TGCGCCAGCAGCTTGGTTCAGGGCACCTACAATGAGCAGTTCTTC.

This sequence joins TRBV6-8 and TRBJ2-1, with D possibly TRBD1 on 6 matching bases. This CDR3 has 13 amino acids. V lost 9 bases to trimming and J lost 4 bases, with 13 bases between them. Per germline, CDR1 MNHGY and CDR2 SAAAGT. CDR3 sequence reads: CARPYRDYNEQFF. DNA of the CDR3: TGTGCCAGACCCTACAGGGATTACAATGAGCAGTTCTTC.

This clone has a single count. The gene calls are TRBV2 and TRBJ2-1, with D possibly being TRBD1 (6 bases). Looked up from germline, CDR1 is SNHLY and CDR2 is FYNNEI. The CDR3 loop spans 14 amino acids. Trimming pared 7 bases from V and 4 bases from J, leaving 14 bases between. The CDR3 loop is CASILETGYNEQFF. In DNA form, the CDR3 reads TGTGCCAGCATATTAGAAACAGGGTACAATGAGCAGTTCTTC. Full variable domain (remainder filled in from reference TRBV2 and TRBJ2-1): EPEVTQTPSHQVTQMGQEVILRCVPISNHLYFYWYRQILGQKVEFLVSFYNNEISEKSEIFDDQFSVERPDGSNFTLKIRSTKLEDSAMYFCASILETGYNEQFFGPGTRLTVL.

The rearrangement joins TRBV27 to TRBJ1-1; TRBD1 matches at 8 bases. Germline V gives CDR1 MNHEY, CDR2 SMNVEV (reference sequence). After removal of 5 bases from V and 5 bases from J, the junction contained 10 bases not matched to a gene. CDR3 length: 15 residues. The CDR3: CASSDRGFLRTEAFF. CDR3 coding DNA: TGTGCCAGCAGTGACAGGGGTTTCCTTCGGACTGAAGCTTTCTTT.

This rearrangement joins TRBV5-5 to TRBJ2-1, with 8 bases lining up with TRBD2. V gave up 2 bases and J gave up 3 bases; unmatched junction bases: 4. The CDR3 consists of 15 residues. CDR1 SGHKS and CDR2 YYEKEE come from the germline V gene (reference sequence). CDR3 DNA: TGTGCCAGCAGCTTTGTGAGCGGGAGCTACAATGAGCAGTTCTTC. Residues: CASSFVSGSYNEQFF.

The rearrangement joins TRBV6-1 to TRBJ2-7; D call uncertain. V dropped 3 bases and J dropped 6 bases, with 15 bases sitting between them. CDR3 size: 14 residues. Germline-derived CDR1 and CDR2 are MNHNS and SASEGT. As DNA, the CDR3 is TGTGCCAGCAGTGATAGTGCCATCACGGGCGAGCAGTACTTC. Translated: CASSDSAITGEQYF.

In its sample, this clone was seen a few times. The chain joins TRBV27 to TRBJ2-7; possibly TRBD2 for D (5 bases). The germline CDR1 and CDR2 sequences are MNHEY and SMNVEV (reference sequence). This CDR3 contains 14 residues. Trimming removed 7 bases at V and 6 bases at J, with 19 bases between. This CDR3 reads CASNLRPGWGEQYF. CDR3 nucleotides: TGTGCCAGCAACTTGCGTCCGGGATGGGGCGAGCAGTACTTC.

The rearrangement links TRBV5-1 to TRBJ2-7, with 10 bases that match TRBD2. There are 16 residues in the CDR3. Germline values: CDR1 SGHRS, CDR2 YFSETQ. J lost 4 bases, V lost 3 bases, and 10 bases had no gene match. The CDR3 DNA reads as TGCGCCAGCAGCTCCCTACCTTCTAGCGGGGGTTACGAGCAGTACTTC. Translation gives CASSSLPSSGGYEQYF.

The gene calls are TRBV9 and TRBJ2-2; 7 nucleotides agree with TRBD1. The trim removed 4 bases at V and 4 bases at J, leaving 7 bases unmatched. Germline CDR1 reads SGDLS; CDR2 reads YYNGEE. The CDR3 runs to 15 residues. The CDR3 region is CASSSTGMGTGELFF. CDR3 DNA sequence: TGTGCCAGCAGCTCGACAGGGATGGGCACCGGGGAGCTGTTTTTT.

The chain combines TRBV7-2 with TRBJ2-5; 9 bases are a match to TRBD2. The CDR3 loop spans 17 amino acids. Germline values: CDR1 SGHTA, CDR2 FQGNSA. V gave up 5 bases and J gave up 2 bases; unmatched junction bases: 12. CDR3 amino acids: CASSLRAPSGKQETQYF. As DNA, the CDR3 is TGTGCCAGCAGCCTAAGGGCGCCTAGCGGGAAGCAAGAGACCCAGTACTTC.

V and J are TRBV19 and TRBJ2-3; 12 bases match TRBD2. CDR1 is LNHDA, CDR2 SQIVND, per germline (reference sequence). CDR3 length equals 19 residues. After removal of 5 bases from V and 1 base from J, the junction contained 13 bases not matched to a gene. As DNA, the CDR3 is TGTGCCAGTAGTCTCTCGACTAGCGGGAGCGGAAGGGGCACAGATACGCAGTATTTT. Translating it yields CASSLSTSGSGRGTDTQYF.

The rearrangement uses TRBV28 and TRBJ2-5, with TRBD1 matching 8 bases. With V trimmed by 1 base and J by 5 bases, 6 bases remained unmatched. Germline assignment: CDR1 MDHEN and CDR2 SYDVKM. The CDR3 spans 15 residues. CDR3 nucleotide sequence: TGTGCCAGCAGTTTATCCTCGACAGGGGCGGAGACCCAGTACTTC. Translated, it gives CASSLSSTGAETQYF. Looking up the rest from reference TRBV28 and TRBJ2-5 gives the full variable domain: DVKVTQSSRYLVKRTGEKVFLECVQDMDHENMFWYRQDPGLGLRLIYFSYDVKMKEKGDIPEGYSVSREKKERFSLILESASTNQTSMYLCASSLSSTGAETQYFGPGTRLLVL.

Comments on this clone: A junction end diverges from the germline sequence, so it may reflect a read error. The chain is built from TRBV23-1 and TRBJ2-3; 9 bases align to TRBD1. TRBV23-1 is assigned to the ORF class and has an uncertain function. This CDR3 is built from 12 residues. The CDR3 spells CASSRAGQGDNF. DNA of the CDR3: TGCGCCAGCAGCCGGGCGGGACAGGGCGACAATTTT.

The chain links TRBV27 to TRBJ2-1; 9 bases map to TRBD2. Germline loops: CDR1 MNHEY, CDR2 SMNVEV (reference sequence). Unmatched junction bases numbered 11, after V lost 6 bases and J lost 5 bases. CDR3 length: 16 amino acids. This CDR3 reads CASRTRVPSGNNEQFF. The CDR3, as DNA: TGTGCCAGCAGGACCCGTGTCCCTAGCGGGAACAATGAGCAGTTCTTC.